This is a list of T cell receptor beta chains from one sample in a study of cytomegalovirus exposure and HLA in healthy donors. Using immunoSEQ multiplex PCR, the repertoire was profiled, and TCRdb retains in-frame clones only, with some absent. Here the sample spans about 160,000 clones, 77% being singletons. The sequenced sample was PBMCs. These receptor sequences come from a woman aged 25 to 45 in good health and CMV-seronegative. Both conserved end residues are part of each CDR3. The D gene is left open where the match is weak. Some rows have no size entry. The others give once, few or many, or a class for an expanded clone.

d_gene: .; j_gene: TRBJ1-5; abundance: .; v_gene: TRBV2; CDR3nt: TGTGCCAGCAGCACGCCGCAGGACAGCCATTCTTTCGATAGCAATCAGCCCCAGCATTTT; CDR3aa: CASSTPQDSHSFDSNQPQHF
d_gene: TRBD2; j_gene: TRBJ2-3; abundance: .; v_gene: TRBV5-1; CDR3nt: TGCGCCAGCAGCCCAAGCGGGGGAGGCACAGATACGCAGTATTTT; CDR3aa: CASSPSGGGTDTQYF
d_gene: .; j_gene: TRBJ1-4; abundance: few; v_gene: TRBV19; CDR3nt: TGTGCCAGTAGTCGGAGGACAGAGGGGAGTGAAAAACTGTTTTTT; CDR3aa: CASSRRTEGSEKLFF
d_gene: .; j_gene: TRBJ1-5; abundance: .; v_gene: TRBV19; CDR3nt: TGTGCCAGTAGTAACTCCCACGGGCCAGGGCAGCCCCAGCATTTT; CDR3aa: CASSNSHGPGQPQHF
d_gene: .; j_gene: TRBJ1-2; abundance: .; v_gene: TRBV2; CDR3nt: TGTGCCAGCAGTGGATTTGACAGAGCCGCAAACTATGGCTACACCTTC; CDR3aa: CASSGFDRAANYGYTF
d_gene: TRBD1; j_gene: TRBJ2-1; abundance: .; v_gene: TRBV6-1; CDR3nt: TGTGCCAACAACAGGGGACGGGACAATGAGCAGTTCTTC; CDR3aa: CANNRGRDNEQFF
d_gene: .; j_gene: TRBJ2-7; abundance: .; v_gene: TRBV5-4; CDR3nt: TGTGCCAGCAGCGGTCAGGGGAACCCCGACGAGCAGTACTTC; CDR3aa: CASSGQGNPDEQYF
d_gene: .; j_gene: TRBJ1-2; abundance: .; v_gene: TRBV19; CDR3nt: TGTGCCAGTAGTATTCGTGGACAGAGCTATGGCTACACCTTC; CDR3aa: CASSIRGQSYGYTF
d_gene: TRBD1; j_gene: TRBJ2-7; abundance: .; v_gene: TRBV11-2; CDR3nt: TGTGCCAGCAGCCTCCAGGGGGTTCGTTCTTTCGAGCAGTACTTC; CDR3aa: CASSLQGVRSFEQYF
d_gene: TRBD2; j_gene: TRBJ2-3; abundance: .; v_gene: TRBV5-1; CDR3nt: TGCGCCAGCAGCCAACTAGCGGGGGCTGGCACAGATACGCAGTATTTT; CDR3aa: CASSQLAGAGTDTQYF
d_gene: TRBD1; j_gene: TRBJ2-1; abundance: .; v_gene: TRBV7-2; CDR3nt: TGTGCCAGCAGCTTAGTAGGGACAGGGGGCGATGAGCAGTTCTTC; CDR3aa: CASSLVGTGGDEQFF
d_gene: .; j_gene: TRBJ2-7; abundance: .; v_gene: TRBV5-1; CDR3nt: TGCGCCAGCAGCTCCGGACAACTCACCTACGAGCAGTACTTC; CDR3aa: CASSSGQLTYEQYF
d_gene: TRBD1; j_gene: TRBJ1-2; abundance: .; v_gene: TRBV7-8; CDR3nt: TGTGCCAGCAGCTTTGGACAGGGCACCTATGGCTACACCTTC; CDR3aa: CASSFGQGTYGYTF
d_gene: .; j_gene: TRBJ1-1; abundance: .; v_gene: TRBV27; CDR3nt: TGTGCCAGCGCTCCCCTATCAGGGGAAAGCACTGAAGCTTTCTTT; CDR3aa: CASAPLSGESTEAFF
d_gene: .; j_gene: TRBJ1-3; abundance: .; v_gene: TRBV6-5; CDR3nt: TGTGCCAGCTTAGGAGTAAACACCATATATTTT; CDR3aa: CASLGVNTIYF
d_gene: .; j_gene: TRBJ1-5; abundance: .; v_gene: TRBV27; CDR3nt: TGTGCCAGCAGTCTGACCCAGGGCCATCAGCCCCAGCATTTT; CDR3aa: CASSLTQGHQPQHF
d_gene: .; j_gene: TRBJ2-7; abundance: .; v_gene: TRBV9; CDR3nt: TGTGCCAGCAGCCCCCGGGACTTAAGACGCCACGAGCAGTACTTC; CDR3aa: CASSPRDLRRHEQYF
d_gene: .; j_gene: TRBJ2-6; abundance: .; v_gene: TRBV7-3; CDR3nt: TGTGCCAGCAGCTACGCCGGGGATGGGGCCAACGTCCTGACTTTC; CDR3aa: CASSYAGDGANVLTF
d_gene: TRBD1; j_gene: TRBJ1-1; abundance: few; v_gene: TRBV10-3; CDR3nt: TGTGCCATCAGTTCCGGGACAGAGGGCACTGAAGCTTTCTTT; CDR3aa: CAISSGTEGTEAFF
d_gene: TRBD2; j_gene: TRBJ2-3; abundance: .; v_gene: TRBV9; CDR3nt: TGTGCCAGCAGCACCTCTACTAGCGGGACTGGAGATACGCAGTATTTT; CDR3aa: CASSTSTSGTGDTQYF
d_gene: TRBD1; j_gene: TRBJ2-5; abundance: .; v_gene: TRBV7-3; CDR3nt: TGTGCCAGCAGCGGGACAGGGGGAGGTCGAGAGACCCAGTACTTC; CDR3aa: CASSGTGGGRETQYF
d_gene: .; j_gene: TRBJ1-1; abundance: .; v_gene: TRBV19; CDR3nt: TGTGCCAGTAGGGGGAAGGAGGCAAGGACTGAAGCTTTCTTT; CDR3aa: CASRGKEARTEAFF
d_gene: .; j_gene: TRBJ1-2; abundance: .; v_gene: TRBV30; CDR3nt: TGTGCCTGGAGTGTACGGGGGGGCTCCCTCTATGGCTACCCCTTC; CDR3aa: CAWSVRGGSLYGYPF
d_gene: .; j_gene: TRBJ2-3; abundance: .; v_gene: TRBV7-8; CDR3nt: TGTGCCAGCAGCCTTCTAGCAGGCACAGATACGCAGTATTTT; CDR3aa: CASSLLAGTDTQYF
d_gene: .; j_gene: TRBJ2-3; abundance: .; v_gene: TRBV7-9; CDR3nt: TGTGCCAGCAGCTTAGCGAGGCTAGCGAAAGATACGCAGTATTTT; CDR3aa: CASSLARLAKDTQYF
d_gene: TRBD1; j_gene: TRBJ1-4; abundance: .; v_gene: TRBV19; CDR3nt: TGTGCCAGTAGTGAGACAGGGTCTCCTAATGAAAAACTGTTTTTT; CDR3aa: CASSETGSPNEKLFF
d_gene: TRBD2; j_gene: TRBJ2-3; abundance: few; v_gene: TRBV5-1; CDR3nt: TGCGCCAGCAGCTTGGCCTCGCGGGGGAGCACAGATACGCAGTATTTT; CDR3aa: CASSLASRGSTDTQYF
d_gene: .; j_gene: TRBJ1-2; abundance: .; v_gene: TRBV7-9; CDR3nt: TGTGCCAGCAGCTTAGGGGGAGTCTACTATGGCTACACCTTC; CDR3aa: CASSLGGVYYGYTF
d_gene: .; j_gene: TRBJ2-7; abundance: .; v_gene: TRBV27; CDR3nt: TGTGCCAGCAGTCCTACAGGGCGCGAGCAGTACTTC; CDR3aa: CASSPTGREQYF
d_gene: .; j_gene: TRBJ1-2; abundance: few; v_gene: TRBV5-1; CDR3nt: TGCGCCAGCAGCTTGTCGGTTACGAGACAGTGTGTCTATGGCTACACCTTC; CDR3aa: CASSLSVTRQCVYGYTF
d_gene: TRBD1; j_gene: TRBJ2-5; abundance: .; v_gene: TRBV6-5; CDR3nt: TGTGCCAGCAGTTACGTCAGGGGGGAGACCCAGTACTTC; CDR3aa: CASSYVRGETQYF
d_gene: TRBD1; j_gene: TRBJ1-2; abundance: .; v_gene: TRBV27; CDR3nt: TGTGCCAGCAGTTTATCGGGACAGGGGGCGGGGGGCTACACCTTC; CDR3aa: CASSLSGQGAGGYTF
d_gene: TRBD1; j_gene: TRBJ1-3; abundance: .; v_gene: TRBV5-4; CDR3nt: TGTGCCAGCAGCGCGGGACAGGGGGCAAATGGAAACACCATATATTTT; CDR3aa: CASSAGQGANGNTIYF
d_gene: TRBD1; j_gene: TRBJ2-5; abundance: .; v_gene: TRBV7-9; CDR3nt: TGTGCCAGCAGCTTGGGACAGGGGGTGTCCCAAGAGACCCAGTACTTC; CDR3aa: CASSLGQGVSQETQYF
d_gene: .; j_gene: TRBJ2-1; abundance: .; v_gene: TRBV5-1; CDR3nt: TGCGCCAGCAGGACCGGGGGCGGGAGCTCCTACAATGAGCAGTTCTTC; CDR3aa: CASRTGGGSSYNEQFF